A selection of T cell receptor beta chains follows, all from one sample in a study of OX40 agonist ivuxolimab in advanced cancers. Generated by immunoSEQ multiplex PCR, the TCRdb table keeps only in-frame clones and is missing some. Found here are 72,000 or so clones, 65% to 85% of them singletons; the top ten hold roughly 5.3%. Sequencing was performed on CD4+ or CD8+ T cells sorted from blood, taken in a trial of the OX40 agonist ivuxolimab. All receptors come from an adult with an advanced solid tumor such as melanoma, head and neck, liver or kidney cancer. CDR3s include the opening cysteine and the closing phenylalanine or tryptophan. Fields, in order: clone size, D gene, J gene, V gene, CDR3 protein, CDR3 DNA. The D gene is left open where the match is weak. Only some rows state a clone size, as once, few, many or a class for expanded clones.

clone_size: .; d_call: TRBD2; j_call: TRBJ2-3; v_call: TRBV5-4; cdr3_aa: CASSLSAGGADTQYF; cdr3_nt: TGTGCCAGCAGCTTGTCGGCGGGGGGGGCAGATACGCAGTATTTT
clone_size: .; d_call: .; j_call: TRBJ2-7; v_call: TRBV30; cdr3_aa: CAWSVLRGRVKNEQYF; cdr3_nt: TGTGCCTGGAGTGTACTCAGGGGCAGGGTAAAAAACGAGCAGTACTTC
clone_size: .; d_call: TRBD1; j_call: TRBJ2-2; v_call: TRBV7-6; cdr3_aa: CASSIQGGVGELFF; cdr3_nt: TGTGCCAGCAGTATACAGGGGGGTGTCGGGGAGCTGTTTTTT
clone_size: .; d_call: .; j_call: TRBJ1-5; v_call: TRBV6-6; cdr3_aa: CASSPGKGYSNQPQHF; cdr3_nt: TGTGCCAGCAGCCCCGGCAAGGGTTATAGCAATCAGCCCCAGCATTTT
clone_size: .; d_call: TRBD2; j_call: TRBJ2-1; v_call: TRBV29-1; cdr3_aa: CSVDPGLLNEQFF; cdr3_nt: TGCAGCGTTGACCCGGGACTACTCAATGAGCAGTTCTTC
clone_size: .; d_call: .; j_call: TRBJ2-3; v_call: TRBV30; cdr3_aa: CAWSVQGDTQYF; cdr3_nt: TGTGCCTGGAGTGTACAGGGAGATACGCAGTATTTT
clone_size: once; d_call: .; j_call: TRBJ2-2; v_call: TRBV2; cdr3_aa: CASSGTGNGELFF; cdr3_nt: TGTGCCAGCAGTGGGACCGGGAACGGGGAGCTGTTTTTT
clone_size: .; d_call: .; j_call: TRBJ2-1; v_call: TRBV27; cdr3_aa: CATCRTGANNEQFF; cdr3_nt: TGTGCCACCTGCAGGACGGGGGCGAACAATGAGCAGTTCTTC
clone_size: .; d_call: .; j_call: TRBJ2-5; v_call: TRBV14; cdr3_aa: CASSPLGTPETQYF; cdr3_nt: TGTGCCAGCAGCCCTCTGGGCACCCCAGAGACCCAGTACTTC
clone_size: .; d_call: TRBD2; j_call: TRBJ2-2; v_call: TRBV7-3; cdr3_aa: CASSRLATTNTGELFF; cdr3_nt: TGTGCCAGCAGCCGACTAGCGACGACGAACACCGGGGAGCTGTTTTTT